This T cell receptor (beta chain) derives from a study of blood T cell repertoires in COVID-19. Across the study: COVID-19 samples from acute and convalescent phases originated in the United States, Italy and Spain.

Using immunoSEQ multiplex PCR, the repertoire was profiled, and TCRdb retains in-frame clones only, with some absent. This sample has some 240,000 clones; approximately 83% occur once, and the top ten carry 2.5% to 3.5%. CDR3 length: 17 amino acids. With 4 bases clipped from V and 4 bases from J, the junction kept 9 bases outside the gene matches. Germline V gene sequence: CDR1 MGHRA, CDR2 YSYEKL. The chain uses TRBV4-1 and TRBJ2-7; 14 nucleotides agree with TRBD2. The source is a woman between 40 and 50 years old with acute COVID-19. The sample comprised PBMCs or T cells enriched from blood (not recorded which). As DNA, the CDR3 is TGCGCCAGCAGCCTCCAAGGGGGGACTAGCGGGGGTTACGAGCAGTACTTC. It is translated as CASSLQGGTSGGYEQYF.